This T cell receptor beta chain was recorded in a study of T cells in Graves' hyperthyroidism and ophthalmopathy. The ends lost 6 bases at V and 10 bases at J; junction bases unmatched: 9. Per the germline V gene, CDR1 is DFQATT and CDR2 is SNEGSKA (reference sequence). The CDR3 extends over 12 amino acids. Researchers took RNA transcripts and amplified the TCR beta CDR3 regions from them. First-round RT-PCR targeting the TCR CDR3 was performed with the HTBI primer set. One entry per CDR3 protein, called by TCRdb with MiXCR from the multiplex PCR reads. The sample consists of 50,000 to 60,000 distinct CDR3 sequences, approximately 48% of them appearing once.

The chain carries TRBV20-1 and TRBJ2-7; 10 nucleotides align to TRBD2. The sequenced material came from blood. The clonotype was recovered from a woman aged 50 to 60 with Graves' ophthalmopathy. CDR3 DNA: TGCAGTGCCCGAGGACTAGCGGTCCTTCAGTACTTC. Its protein product is CSARGLAVLQYF.